Below are 28 T cell receptor beta chains sequenced from a single sample in a study of beta chain features in type 1 diabetes. Expressed TCRB transcripts were sequenced, since all the RNA that had been isolated was reverse transcribed. Libraries were prepared by immunoSEQ multiplex PCR; TCRdb keeps only in-frame clonotypes and omits some of them. The sample has 250,000 to 350,000 clones, about 14% seen once. Sequenced material: central memory CD4+ T cells from blood. These receptors all come from a man aged 30-40 years in good health.

This clone was observed many times. The chain employs TRBV2 and TRBJ1-2, with TRBD1 matching over 10 bases. Unmatched junction bases numbered 10, after V lost 0 bases and J lost 6 bases. The CDR3 loop spans 17 amino acids. CDR1 SNHLY and CDR2 FYNNEI come from the germline V gene. CDR3 bases: TGTGCCAGCAGTGAAGCGCGACCGGGACAGGGGCAAGATGGCTACACCTTC. The encoded protein is CASSEARPGQGQDGYTF.

This clone was picked up a small number of times. The chain combines TRBV6-6 with TRBJ1-4; unclear D gene. The CDR3 contains 16 residues. Germline CDR1 and CDR2: MNHNY and SVGAGI (reference sequence). V was pared by 2 bases and J by 0 bases, with 10 bases between. The CDR3 region is CASSYRATTTNEKLFF. The CDR3 nucleotides are TGTGCCAGCAGTTACAGGGCGACAACAACTAATGAAAAACTGTTTTTT.

This sequence joins TRBV2 and TRBJ1-6; the D gene is possibly TRBD1 (5 bases). V was pared by 5 bases and J by 12 bases, with 17 bases between. Germline V CDR1 and CDR2: SNHLY, FYNNEI. This CDR3 is built from 14 residues. Here the CDR3 DNA reads TGTGCCAGCAGTCGGGACTTAAGTGTGATACCCCTCCACTTT. This sequence encodes CASSRDLSVIPLHF. Filled out from reference TRBV2 and TRBJ1-6, the complete variable domain reads EPEVTQTPSHQVTQMGQEVILRCVPISNHLYFYWYRQILGQKVEFLVSFYNNEISEKSEIFDDQFSVERPDGSNFTLKIRSTKLEDSAMYFCASSRDLSVIPLHFGNGTRLTVT.

This chain links TRBV27 with TRBJ2-3; no firm D call. Deletions cut 4 bases from V and 6 bases from J, with 5 bases between. The CDR3 runs 11 residues. The germline V gene has CDR1 MNHEY and CDR2 SMNVEV (reference sequence). CDR3 in amino acids: CASSWADTQYF. The CDR3 nucleotides are TGTGCCAGCAGTTGGGCCGATACGCAGTATTTT.

This clone was counted at least ten times. The chain joins TRBV11-3 to TRBJ2-2; TRBD1 matches at 9 bases. CDR3 length equals 15 residues. With V trimmed by 5 bases and J by 7 bases, 8 bases remained unmatched. Germline values: CDR1 SGHNT, CDR2 YENEEA. The CDR3 loop is CASSHSGQGGGELFF. The CDR3 nucleotides are TGTGCCAGCAGCCACTCGGGACAGGGCGGCGGGGAGCTGTTTTTT. The full variable domain, its missing parts supplied by reference TRBV11-3 and TRBJ2-2, is EAGVVQSPRYKIIEKKQPVAFWCNPISGHNTLYWYLQNLGQGPELLIRYENEEAVDDSQLPKDRFSAERLKGVDSTLKIQPAELGDSAVYLCASSHSGQGGGELFFGEGSRLTVL.

A few counts support this clone. Sequence at one end of the junction differs from germline and may be a read error. The rearrangement links TRBV6-5 to TRBJ1-2; 9 bases are shared with TRBD1. CDR1 and CDR2 (germline): MNHEY, SVGAGI. This CDR3 comprises 12 residues. The CDR3, as DNA: TGTGCCATCAGTACAGGGGGCCTCGGCTACACCTTC. Its protein product is CAISTGGLGYTF.

This rearrangement joins TRBV5-1 to TRBJ1-2; a possible D gene is TRBD1 (5 bases). The CDR3 length is 17 residues. V was trimmed by 2 bases and J by 2 bases, leaving 19 bases between them. Germline V gene lookup returns CDR1 SGHRS and CDR2 YFSETQ. CDR3 sequence reads: CASSFFGGVGENYGYTF. CDR3 nucleotide sequence: TGCGCCAGCAGCTTTTTCGGAGGGGTAGGGGAAAACTATGGCTACACCTTC.

J is TRBJ2-2 and V is TRBV11-2; tentative D call: TRBD1 (6 bases). V lost 5 bases to trimming and J lost 9 bases, with 19 bases between them. This CDR3 is built from 15 residues. Germline V gene sequence: CDR1 SGHAT, CDR2 FQNNGV. In DNA, the CDR3 is TGTGCCAGCAGCCCCCTTGGGACATTAGCTAGGGAGCTGTTTTTT. This codes for CASSPLGTLARELFF.

The table lists this clone with a few counts. The gene calls are TRBV7-3 and TRBJ2-1, with D possibly called TRBD1 or TRBD2 (5 bases each). The CDR3 runs 14 residues. CDR1 and CDR2 (germline): SGHTA, FQGTGA. V lost 2 bases and J 9 bases, leaving 14 bases between the germline ends. CDR3 protein: CASSLSSGRGEQFF. DNA for the CDR3: TGTGCCAGCAGCTTATCGTCGGGACGGGGTGAGCAGTTCTTC.

This clone came up a few times. V and J are TRBV5-1 and TRBJ2-7; D perhaps matches TRBD2 (5 bases). This CDR3 is 14 amino acids long. Germline V lookup: CDR1 SGHRS, CDR2 YFSETQ. The V and J ends lost 3 bases and 4 bases respectively, with 14 bases between them. CDR3 loop: CASSWKNRGYEQYF. CDR3 sequence (DNA): TGCGCCAGCAGCTGGAAGAACCGCGGGTACGAGCAGTACTTC. Full variable domain (outside the CDR3, taken from reference TRBV5-1 and TRBJ2-7): KAGVTQTPRYLIKTRGQQVTLSCSPISGHRSVSWYQQTPGQGLQFLFEYFSETQRNKGNFPGRFSGRQFSNSRSEMNVSTLELGDSALYLCASSWKNRGYEQYFGPGTRLTVT.

The gene calls are TRBV12-5 and TRBJ2-7; 7 nucleotides align to TRBD2. Germline V gives CDR1 LGHNT, CDR2 FRNRAP. This CDR3 region has 13 residues. With 10 bases clipped from V and 6 bases from J, the junction kept 12 bases outside the gene matches. The CDR3 DNA is TGTGCTACCTCAGGGCAGCGGGATTGCGAGCAGTACGTC. Amino acid sequence: CATSGQRDCEQYV.

This clone turned up a few times. The V and J genes are TRBV7-2 and TRBJ2-7; no clear D gene. V shed 1 base and J shed 2 bases, with 9 bases lying between them. Germline V gives CDR1 SGHTA, CDR2 FQGNSA. The length of the CDR3 is 14 residues. CDR3 sequence: CASSLEYSPYEQYV. The CDR3, as DNA: TGTGCCAGCAGCTTAGAGTACAGTCCCTACGAGCAGTACGTC.

J is TRBJ2-5 and V is TRBV18; 7 positions agree with TRBD1. The CDR3 spans 14 residues. Germline V CDR1 and CDR2: KGHSH, LQKENI. J lost 2 bases, V lost 5 bases, and 5 bases had no gene match. DNA for the CDR3: TGTGCCAGCTCAAACAGGGGAGTACAAGAGACCCAGTACTTC. Encoded protein: CASSNRGVQETQYF.

The chain couples TRBV6-5 to TRBJ2-7; TRBD2 aligns across 8 bases. Germline V gene lookup returns CDR1 MNHEY and CDR2 SVGAGI. Germline trimming cut 6 bases from V and 2 bases from J; bases unmatched to any gene: 9. This CDR3 is 15 amino acids long. The CDR3 loop reads CASRAGGTRPYEQYF. In DNA form, the CDR3 reads TGTGCCAGCAGGGCGGGGGGCACCAGGCCCTACGAGCAGTACTTC.

This clone was picked up a small number of times. This sequence joins TRBV7-9 and TRBJ1-5; D remains ambiguous. Germline loops: CDR1 SEHNR, CDR2 FQNEAQ (reference sequence). Deletions cut 5 bases from V and 1 base from J, with 9 bases between. This CDR3 contains 14 residues. CDR3 sequence reads: CASSQDGSNQPQHF. The CDR3 DNA sequence: TGTGCCAGCAGCCAAGATGGGAGCAATCAGCCCCAGCATTTT.

The chain is built from TRBV7-2 and TRBJ1-1, with D uncertain. Germline values: CDR1 SGHTA, CDR2 FQGNSA. This CDR3 is built from 14 residues. V was clipped by 5 bases and J by 0 bases, with 10 bases between them. The CDR3 spells CASSPVGMNTEAFF. The CDR3, as DNA: TGTGCCAGCAGCCCGGTTGGGATGAACACTGAAGCTTTCTTT.

Only one count was recorded for this clone. The chain has TRBV9 and TRBJ2-7; the D gene is possibly TRBD1 (6 bases). The CDR3 runs to 15 residues. The V gene's germline CDR1 is SGDLS and CDR2 YYNGEE. The V end was cut by 2 bases, the J end by 7 bases, with 19 bases between. CDR3 protein: CASSVRTAPWWEQYF. The CDR3 DNA is TGTGCCAGCAGCGTTAGGACAGCCCCTTGGTGGGAGCAGTACTTC.

This clone was detected only a few times. The chain employs TRBV7-9 and TRBJ2-3; possible D gene TRBD2, 5 bases. From germline, CDR1 is SEHNR and CDR2 FQNEAQ (reference sequence). V lost 5 bases to trimming and J lost 1 base, with 10 bases between them. The CDR3 loop spans 14 amino acids. The CDR3 DNA is TGTGCCAGCAGCCTTAGCGAGGGCACAGATACGCAGTATTTT. It translates to CASSLSEGTDTQYF.

This rearrangement joins TRBV6-1 to TRBJ2-5; 9 bases align to TRBD2. After removal of 5 bases from V and 6 bases from J, the junction contained 7 bases not matched to a gene. CDR1 and CDR2 from the germline V gene are MNHNS and SASEGT. The CDR3 runs to 14 residues. The CDR3 sequence is CASSTWTSEKTQYF. CDR3 sequence (DNA): TGTGCCAGCAGTACCTGGACTAGCGAAAAGACCCAGTACTTC.

This rearrangement joins TRBV6-1 to TRBJ1-1; no definite D call. This CDR3 comprises 13 residues. From germline, CDR1 is MNHNS and CDR2 SASEGT. V shed 3 bases and J shed 1 base, with 6 bases lying between them. The CDR3 nucleotides are TGTGCCAGCAGTGACCTCGCGAACACTGAAGCTTTCTTT. This gives the protein CASSDLANTEAFF.

The CDR3 loop reads CASSSLSRRYNEQFF. CDR3 DNA sequence: TGTGCCAGCAGTTCCCTTAGTAGGAGGTACAATGAGCAGTTCTTC. J is TRBJ2-1 and V is TRBV6-5; possible D gene TRBD2, 5 bases. CDR1 and CDR2 from the germline V gene are MNHEY and SVGAGI. V was cut by 4 bases and J by 4 bases, with 14 bases left in between. There are 15 residues in the CDR3.

This clone was detected only a few times. This sequence joins TRBV11-3 and TRBJ2-4; D possibly corresponds to TRBD1 (6 bases). This CDR3 comprises 11 residues. The V end was cut by 7 bases, the J end by 16 bases, with 17 bases between. CDR1 and CDR2 from the germline V gene are SGHNT and YENEEA. DNA of the CDR3: TGTGCCAGCACCAACCGGGACACGATATACTTC. It encodes CASTNRDTIYF. The whole variable domain, filled in from reference TRBV11-3 and TRBJ2-4, reads EAGVVQSPRYKIIEKKQPVAFWCNPISGHNTLYWYLQNLGQGPELLIRYENEEAVDDSQLPKDRFSAERLKGVDSTLKIQPAELGDSAVYLCASTNRDTIYFGAGTRLSVL.

The chain couples TRBV2 to TRBJ2-3, with D unresolved. The CDR3 contains 13 residues. Trimming stripped 11 bases from V and 2 bases from J, with 14 bases between. Germline V gene data show CDR1 as SNHLY and CDR2 as FYNNEI. The CDR3 region is CAESPGSTDTQYF. CDR3 bases: TGTGCCGAATCGCCAGGATCCACAGATACGCAGTATTTT.

The V gene is TRBV6-5, the J gene TRBJ2-5; D is unclear. Germline CDR1 and CDR2: MNHEY and SVGAGI. The CDR3 totals 14 residues. Deletions cut 6 bases from V and 2 bases from J, with 13 bases between. CDR3 sequence reads: CASRRTGSQETQYF. CDR3 in DNA: TGTGCCAGCAGGAGAACTGGAAGTCAAGAGACCCAGTACTTC.

Concerning this clone: Since the CDR3 does not end with the conserved phenylalanine or tryptophan, this likely comes from a read error. V is TRBV10-3 and J is TRBJ2-6; maybe TRBD1 (6 bases). The V end was cut by 3 bases, the J end by 4 bases, with 16 bases between. Germline V gene sequence: CDR1 ENHRY, CDR2 SYGVKD. The CDR3 covers 17 residues. CDR3 region: CAISDRGLTPGANVLTL. CDR3 in DNA: TGTGCCATCAGTGACAGGGGTTTGACGCCCGGGGCCAACGTCCTGACTCTC.

This clone has only a few counts. The V call is TRBV7-8, the J call TRBJ2-5; D ambiguous. With 5 bases removed from V and 2 bases from J, the gap between germline ends came to 3 bases. CDR1 is SGHVS, CDR2 FQNEAQ, per germline. The CDR3 totals 11 residues. CDR3 in DNA: TGTGCCAGCAGCCCACAAGAGACCCAGTACTTC. The encoded protein is CASSPQETQYF.

A few counts support this clone. The chain couples TRBV7-2 to TRBJ2-3; D gene unclear. The CDR3 has 14 amino acids. CDR1 is SGHTA and CDR2 is FQGNSA in the germline V gene. V dropped 0 bases and J dropped 6 bases, with 10 bases sitting between them. The CDR3 region is CASSLATSVDTQYF. CDR3 nucleotide sequence: TGTGCCAGCAGCTTAGCCACATCGGTGGATACGCAGTATTTT.

This clone was picked up a small number of times. The rearrangement joins TRBV27 to TRBJ2-3; tentative D call: TRBD2 (5 bases). Per the germline V gene, CDR1 is MNHEY and CDR2 is SMNVEV (reference sequence). Trimming removed 5 bases at V and 2 bases at J, with 8 bases between. CDR3 length: 13 residues. The CDR3 spells CASSAGSTDTQYF. CDR3 nucleotides: TGTGCCAGCAGTGCGGGTTCCACAGATACGCAGTATTTT.